Listed below are T cell receptor beta chains from one sample, sequenced in a study of T cell responses to AZD1222 COVID-19 vaccine. TCRdb keeps only in-frame clones here, not all; method: immunoSEQ multiplex PCR. The table shows 100,000 to 150,000 clones, with 75% to 95% occurring only once. The sample consisted of peripheral blood, taken on day 0 of AZD1222 vaccination. Receptors were obtained from an adult in good health. CDR3s include the opening cysteine and the closing phenylalanine or tryptophan. D genes are given only for firm matches. Rows may omit the clone size; those that give it use once, few, many or a size class.

V gene	D gene	clone size	J gene	CDR3 DNA	CDR3 protein
TRBV19	NA	NA	TRBJ2-7	TGTGCCAGTAGTAGTGGAGGGCCTTCCTACGAGCAGTACTTC	CASSSGGPSYEQYF
TRBV7-4	NA	NA	TRBJ1-1	TGTGCCAGCAGCCGAAGTGGCGACACTGAAGCTTTCTTT	CASSRSGDTEAFF
TRBV5-5	NA	few	TRBJ1-4	TGTGCCAGCAGCTTTGACCCTACTTCGCTCTCTAATGAAAAACTGTTTTTT	CASSFDPTSLSNEKLFF
TRBV18	NA	NA	TRBJ1-5	TGTGCCAGCTCACCTTCGAGTGTGGGCAATCAGCCCCAGCATTTT	CASSPSSVGNQPQHF
TRBV6-5	NA	NA	TRBJ1-1	TGTGCCAGCATTCCTCCCGGGAACACTGAAGCTTTCTTT	CASIPPGNTEAFF
TRBV7-2	NA	NA	TRBJ1-3	TGTGCCAGCAGCCGGGGGGGAAACACCATATATTTT	CASSRGGNTIYF
TRBV25-1	NA	NA	TRBJ1-1	TGTGCCAGCAGTGAATTAGGAGTTATAAGCGCTTTCTTT	CASSELGVISAFF
TRBV19	NA	NA	TRBJ2-7	TGTGCCAGTAGTTTGGGGTCCCCCTACGAGCAGTACTTC	CASSLGSPYEQYF
TRBV18	NA	NA	TRBJ1-4	TGTGCCAGCTCACCGGAGGCAACTAATGAAAAACTGTTTTTT	CASSPEATNEKLFF
TRBV7-2	TRBD2	NA	TRBJ2-1	TGTGCCAGCAGCGACGGGACTAGCGACTACAATGAGCAGTTCTTC	CASSDGTSDYNEQFF
TRBV25-1	NA	once	TRBJ2-1	TGTGCCAGCAGTAGAGGCCATAATGAGCAGTTCTTC	CASSRGHNEQFF